These T cell receptor beta chains were read from a single sample in a study of regulatory T cells in long-lasting Graves disease. TCRdb called the multiplex PCR reads again in MiXCR, with one record for every CDR3 protein. The data contain some 340,000 distinct CDR3 sequences, approximately 12% of them singletons. The same sample was also studied in work on T cells in Graves' hyperthyroidism and ophthalmopathy.

The sequenced sample was peripheral blood mononuclear cells (PBMCs), obtained at new diagnosis, from a patient treated with antithyroid drugs. The receptors come from a woman aged 18 to 35 with Graves disease. CDR3s include the opening cysteine and the closing phenylalanine or tryptophan. A D gene is named only where the DNA matches it firmly.

D | J | V | CDR3
TRBD1 | TRBJ1-5 | TRBV29-1 | CSAGTGEGNQPQHF
TRBD1 | TRBJ2-2 | TRBV24-1 | CATSELQGHTGELFF
TRBD1 | TRBJ1-4 | TRBV2 | CASTLFGQGYEKLFF
TRBD1 | TRBJ1-5 | TRBV19 | CASSRTGQGGFYNQPQHF
- | TRBJ1-1 | TRBV20-1 | CSARDLGVWRTEAFF
TRBD1 | TRBJ2-7 | TRBV4-3 | CASSQDRQGLSYEQYF
- | TRBJ2-6 | TRBV20-1 | CAIPSGANVLTF
- | TRBJ2-6 | TRBV2 | CASSLNSGANVLTF
TRBD2 | TRBJ2-1 | TRBV7-3 | CASSQFPGLAFNEQFF
- | TRBJ1-1 | TRBV20-1 | CSARAGIWTEAFF
- | TRBJ2-7 | TRBV7-2 | CASSLRREDGEQYF
TRBD1 | TRBJ1-4 | TRBV5-1 | CASSLNRGHEKLFF
- | TRBJ1-6 | TRBV19 | CASSMGGTGPPLHF
- | TRBJ2-7 | TRBV9 | CASSVEGSSYEQYF
TRBD1 | - | TRBV24-1 | CATSDYGTGDIRETQYF
- | TRBJ1-5 | TRBV19 | CASSLQVSSNQPQHF
TRBD1 | TRBJ2-1 | TRBV4-3 | CASSQGSGGAGNEQFF
- | TRBJ1-3 | TRBV11-2 | CASSLPRALSGNTIYF
- | TRBJ2-5 | TRBV3-1 | CASSQQLGGGPQETQYF
- | TRBJ1-1 | TRBV5-1 | CASKEGPTEAFF
TRBD1 | TRBJ1-4 | TRBV4-1 | CASSPSRGRGSEKLFF
TRBD1 | TRBJ2-7 | TRBV7-9 | CASSDRSQGADEQYF
- | TRBJ1-1 | TRBV7-6 | CASSLGGTATEAFF
- | TRBJ1-2 | TRBV20-1 | CSAVTGTLNYGYTF
TRBD1 | TRBJ2-7 | TRBV3-1 | CASSHGDSSYEQYF
- | TRBJ2-1 | TRBV11-2 | CASSPPPYNEQFF
TRBD2 | TRBJ2-3 | TRBV6-2/TRBV6-3 | CASSASSGGTDTQYF
TRBD2 | TRBJ2-5 | TRBV7-9 | CASSQGTSAQETQYF
- | TRBJ2-1 | TRBV10-3 | CAIRDEGGGRTFPPPSYNEQFF
- | TRBJ1-5 | TRBV18 | CASSRGGGFQPQHF
- | TRBJ2-7 | TRBV20-1 | CSAPVGWTAYEQYF
- | TRBJ1-5 | TRBV9 | CASSVGGRENQPQHF
- | TRBJ1-1 | TRBV2 | CASRLDRSTEAFF
- | TRBJ1-5 | TRBV3-1 | CASSRGSPGNQPQHF
- | TRBJ2-7 | TRBV3-1 | CASSQGLPPPGLEGYEQYF
- | - | TRBV7-9 | CASSLANLGGQFF
- | TRBJ1-1 | TRBV5-5 | CASSFPVNTEAFF
TRBD1 | TRBJ2-7 | TRBV7-8 | CASSGTVLYEQYF